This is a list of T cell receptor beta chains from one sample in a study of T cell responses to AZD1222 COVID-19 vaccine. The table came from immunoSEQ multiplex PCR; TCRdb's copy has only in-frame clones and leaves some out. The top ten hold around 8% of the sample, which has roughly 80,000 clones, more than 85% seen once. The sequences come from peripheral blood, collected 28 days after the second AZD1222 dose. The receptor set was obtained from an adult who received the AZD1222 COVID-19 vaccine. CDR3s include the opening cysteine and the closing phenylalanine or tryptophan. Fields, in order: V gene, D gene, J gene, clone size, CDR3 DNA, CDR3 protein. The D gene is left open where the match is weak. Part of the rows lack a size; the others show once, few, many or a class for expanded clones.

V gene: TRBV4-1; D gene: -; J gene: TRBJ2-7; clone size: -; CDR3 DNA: TGCGCCAGCAGCCCCTCTCACTTTTACGAGCAGTACTTC; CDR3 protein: CASSPSHFYEQYF
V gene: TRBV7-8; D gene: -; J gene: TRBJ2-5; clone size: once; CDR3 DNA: TGTGCCAGCAGCTTAGCGGGACTGTTCCAAGAGACCCAGTACTTC; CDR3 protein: CASSLAGLFQETQYF
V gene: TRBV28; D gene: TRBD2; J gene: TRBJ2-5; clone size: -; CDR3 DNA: TGTGCCAGCAGACACGGACTAGCGGGAATAGTCCAAGAGACCCAGTACTTC; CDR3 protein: CASRHGLAGIVQETQYF
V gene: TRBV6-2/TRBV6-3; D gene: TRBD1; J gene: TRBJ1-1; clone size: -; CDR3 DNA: TGTGCCAGCAGTTACTCGACGGGACAGGGGCCTGAAGCTTTCTTT; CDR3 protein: CASSYSTGQGPEAFF
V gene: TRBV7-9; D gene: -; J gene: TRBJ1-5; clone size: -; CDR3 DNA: TGTGCCAGCAGCTTAGGTGCTGGGAATCAGCCCCAGCATTTT; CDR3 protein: CASSLGAGNQPQHF
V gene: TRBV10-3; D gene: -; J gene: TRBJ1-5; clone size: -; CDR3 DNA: TGTGCCATCAGTGATCGGGACCAAAATCAGCCCCAGCATTTT; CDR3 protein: CAISDRDQNQPQHF
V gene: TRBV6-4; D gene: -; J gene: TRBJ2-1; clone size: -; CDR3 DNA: TGTGCCAGCTCGCGCACCGGGACGACAGATGAGCAGTTCTTC; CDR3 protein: CASSRTGTTDEQFF
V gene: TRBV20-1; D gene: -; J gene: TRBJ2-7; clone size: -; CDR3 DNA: TGCAGTGCTACTACTAGCAACGAGCAGTACTTC; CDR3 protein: CSATTSNEQYF
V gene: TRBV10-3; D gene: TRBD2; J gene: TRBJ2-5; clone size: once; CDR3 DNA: TGTGCCACCGCCCCGATGGCGGGAGGTGAGACCCAGTACTTC; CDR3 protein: CATAPMAGGETQYF
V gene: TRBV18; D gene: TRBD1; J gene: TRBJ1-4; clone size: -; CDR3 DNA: TGTGCCAGCTCGGGACAGTATGAAAAACTGTTTTTT; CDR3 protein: CASSGQYEKLFF
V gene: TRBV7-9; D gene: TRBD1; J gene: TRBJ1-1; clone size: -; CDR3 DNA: TGTGCCAGCAGACCAGGGGGACGGGGTAGGGACACTGAAGCTTTCTTT; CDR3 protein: CASRPGGRGRDTEAFF
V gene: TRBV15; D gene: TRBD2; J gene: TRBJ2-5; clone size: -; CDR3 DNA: TGTGCCACCAGCAGAGAAAGGGGACTAGCGGGAGGAGAGACCCAGTACTTC; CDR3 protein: CATSRERGLAGGETQYF
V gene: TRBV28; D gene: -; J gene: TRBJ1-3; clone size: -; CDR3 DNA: TGTGCCGCGGCGGACTCTGGAAACACCATATATTTT; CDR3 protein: CAAADSGNTIYF
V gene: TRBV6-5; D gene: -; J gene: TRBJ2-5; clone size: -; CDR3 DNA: TGTGCCAGCAGTTACTTACGGGGGGCAGCGGAGACCCAGTACTTC; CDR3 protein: CASSYLRGAAETQYF
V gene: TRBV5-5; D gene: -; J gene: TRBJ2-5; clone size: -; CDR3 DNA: TGTGCCAGCAGCTCCGGTGACGGTGGGCAAGAGACCCAGTACTTC; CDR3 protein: CASSSGDGGQETQYF
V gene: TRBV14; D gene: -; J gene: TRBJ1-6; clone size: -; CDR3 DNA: TGTGCCAGCAGCCAAGAGTACCGTAATTCACCCCTCCACTTT; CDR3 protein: CASSQEYRNSPLHF
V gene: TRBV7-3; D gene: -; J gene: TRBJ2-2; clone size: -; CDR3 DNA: TGTGCCAGCAGCTTAGTGGCAGGGGTTTTATCCGGGGAGCTGTTTTTT; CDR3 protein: CASSLVAGVLSGELFF
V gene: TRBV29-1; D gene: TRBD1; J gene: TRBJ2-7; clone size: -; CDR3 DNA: TGCAGCGTGGTACAGGGGGGCTCCTGGGAGCAGTACTTC; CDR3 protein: CSVVQGGSWEQYF
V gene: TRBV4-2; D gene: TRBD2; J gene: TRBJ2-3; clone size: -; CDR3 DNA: TGTGCCAGCAGCCAAGAACCTAGCGGGACACCCACGTCCGGGGATACGCAGTATTTT; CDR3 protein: CASSQEPSGTPTSGDTQYF
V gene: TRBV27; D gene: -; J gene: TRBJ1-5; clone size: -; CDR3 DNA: TGTGCCAGCAGGAGAGGGCAAAATCAGCCCCAGCATTTT; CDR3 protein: CASRRGQNQPQHF
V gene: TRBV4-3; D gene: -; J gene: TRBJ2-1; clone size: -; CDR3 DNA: TGCGCCAGCAGCCAAGAAATGGCCTACAATGAGCAGTTCTTC; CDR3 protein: CASSQEMAYNEQFF
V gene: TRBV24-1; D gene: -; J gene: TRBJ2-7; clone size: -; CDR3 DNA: TGTGCCACCAGTGATTTGACCAGGAACGAGCAGTACTTC; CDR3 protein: CATSDLTRNEQYF
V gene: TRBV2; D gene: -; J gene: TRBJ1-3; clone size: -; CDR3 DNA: TGTGCCAGCAGTGTGGACAGAAACACCATATATTTT; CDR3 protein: CASSVDRNTIYF
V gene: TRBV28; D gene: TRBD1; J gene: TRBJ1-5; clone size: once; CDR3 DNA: TGTGCCAGCAGAACGCCAGGACAGGGGTTCAATCAGCCCCAGCATTTT; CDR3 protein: CASRTPGQGFNQPQHF
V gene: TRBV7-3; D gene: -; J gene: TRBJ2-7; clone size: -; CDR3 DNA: TGTGCCAGCACCCGAACGTCCGAAACCTTGCGTAGCTACGAGCAGTACTTC; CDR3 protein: CASTRTSETLRSYEQYF
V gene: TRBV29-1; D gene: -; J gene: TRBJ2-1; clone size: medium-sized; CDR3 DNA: TGCAGCTTCGACCAGAATGAGCAGTTCTTC; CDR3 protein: CSFDQNEQFF
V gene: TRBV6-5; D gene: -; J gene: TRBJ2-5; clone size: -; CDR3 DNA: TGTGCCAGCAGTACAAGGGGCAATGGGGAGACCCAGTACTTC; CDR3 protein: CASSTRGNGETQYF
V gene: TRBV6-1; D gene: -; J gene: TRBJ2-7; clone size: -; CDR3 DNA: TGTGCCAGCAGGGGGGGGACAGGAGCCTACGAGCAGTACTTC; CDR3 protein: CASRGGTGAYEQYF
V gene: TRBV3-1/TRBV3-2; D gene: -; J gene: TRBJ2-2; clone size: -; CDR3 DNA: TGTGCCAGCAGCTTCGGCGGTGGTGGCGGGGAGCTGTTTTTT; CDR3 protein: CASSFGGGGGELFF
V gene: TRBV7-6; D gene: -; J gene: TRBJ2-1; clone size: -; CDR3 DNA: TGTGCCAGCAGCTTTGGAGCCCTGACTTACAATGAGCAGTTCTTC; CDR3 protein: CASSFGALTYNEQFF
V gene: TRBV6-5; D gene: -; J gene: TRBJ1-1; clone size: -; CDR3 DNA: TGTGCCAGCAGTTACTCTGGGGGGAACACTGAAGCTTTCTTT; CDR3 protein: CASSYSGGNTEAFF
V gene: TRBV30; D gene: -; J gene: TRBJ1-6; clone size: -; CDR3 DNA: TGTGCCTGGGGGCCGCAGGTTAATTCACCCCTCCACTTT; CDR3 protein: CAWGPQVNSPLHF
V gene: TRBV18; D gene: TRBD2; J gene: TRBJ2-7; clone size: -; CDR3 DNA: TGTGCCAGCTCACCACTGGGTAGCGGGGGCTCCTACGAGCAGTACTTC; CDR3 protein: CASSPLGSGGSYEQYF
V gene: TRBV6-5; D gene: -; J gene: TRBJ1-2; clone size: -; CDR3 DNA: TGTGCCAGCAGTTACCGGGGGCTGGGTGGCTACACCTTC; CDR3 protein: CASSYRGLGGYTF
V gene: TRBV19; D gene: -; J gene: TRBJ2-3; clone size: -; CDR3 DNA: TGTGCCAGTAGTATGAGGCCGAGATCCACCACAGATACGCAGTATTTT; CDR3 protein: CASSMRPRSTTDTQYF
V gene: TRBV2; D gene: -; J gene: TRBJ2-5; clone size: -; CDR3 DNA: TGTGCCAGCAACCGACAGAGAGCGGAGACCCAGTACTTC; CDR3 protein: CASNRQRAETQYF
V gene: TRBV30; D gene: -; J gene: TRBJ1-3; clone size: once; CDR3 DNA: TGTGCCTGGAGTGAAGAGGTGGGAAACACCATATATTTT; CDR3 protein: CAWSEEVGNTIYF
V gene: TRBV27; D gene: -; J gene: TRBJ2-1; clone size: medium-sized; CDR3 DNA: TGTGCCAGCAGTTTATGGGCGCCCAGGGGTAATGAGCAGTTCTTC; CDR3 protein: CASSLWAPRGNEQFF
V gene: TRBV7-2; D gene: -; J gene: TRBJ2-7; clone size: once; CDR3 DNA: TGTGCCAGCAGCTTACGGAAAGGTGGTTCCTACGAGCAGTACTTC; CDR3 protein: CASSLRKGGSYEQYF